The clone carrying this TCR beta chain was seen ten or more times. No antigen is known for it. Investigators produced naive CD8 libraries from around 20,000 to 1,000,000 sorted cells, drawing on 10%, 30% or 50% RNA. Unmatched junction bases numbered 7, after V lost 4 bases and J lost 9 bases. The CDR3 is 15 amino acids. The germline V gene encodes CDR1 SGDLS and CDR2 YYNGEE. Bulk libraries came from a prior protocol with listed TCR primers. TCRdb fed the PCR reads into MiXCR, producing one record per CDR3 protein. There are around 470,000 distinct CDR3 sequences in the sample; over 20% occur only once, and under 0.85% lies in the top ten. The data were obtained in a study of molecular identifiers for immune sequencing clone quantification. Regarding the study as a whole: Shared barcodes on identical TCR molecules could underestimate the sizes of highly expanded clones.

The source is a human donor in good health. Some libraries in this study had Jurkat cell RNA spiked in. The sequenced material came from naive CD8+ T cells from blood, with Jurkat cell RNA spiked in. Indicated subset: FACS-sorted CD8+CD4-CCR7+CD45RA+ naive T cells. The chain carries TRBV9 and TRBJ2-1; 13 positions match TRBD2. The CDR3 loop reads CASSPTSGGAVEQFF. DNA of the CDR3: TGTGCCAGCAGCCCTACTAGCGGGGGGGCCGTTGAGCAGTTCTTC.